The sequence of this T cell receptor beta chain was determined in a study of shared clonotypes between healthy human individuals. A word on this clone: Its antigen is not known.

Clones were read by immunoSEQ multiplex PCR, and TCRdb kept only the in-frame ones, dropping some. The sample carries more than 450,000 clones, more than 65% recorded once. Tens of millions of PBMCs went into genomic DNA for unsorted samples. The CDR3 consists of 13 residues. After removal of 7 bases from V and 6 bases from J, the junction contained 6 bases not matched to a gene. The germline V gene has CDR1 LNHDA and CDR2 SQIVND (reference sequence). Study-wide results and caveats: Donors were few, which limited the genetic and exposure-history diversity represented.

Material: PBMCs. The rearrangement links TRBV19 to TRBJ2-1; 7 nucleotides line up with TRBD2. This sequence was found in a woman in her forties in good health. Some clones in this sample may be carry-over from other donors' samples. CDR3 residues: CASTGLVGNEQFF. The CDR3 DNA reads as TGTGCCAGTACCGGACTAGTGGGCAATGAGCAGTTCTTC. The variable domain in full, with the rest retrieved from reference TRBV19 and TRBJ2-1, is DGGITQSPKYLFRKEGQNVTLSCEQNLNHDAMYWYRQDPGQGLRLIYYSQIVNDFQKGDIAEGYSVSREKKESFPLTVTSAQKNPTAFYLCASTGLVGNEQFFGPGTRLTVL.